This T cell receptor beta chain was retrieved from a study of T cell responses to AZD1222 COVID-19 vaccine. Study results and caveats: Targets within unmutated variant regions were reportedly found for nearly half of spike-specific TCRs. White British ancestry dominated among donors, who included more females, and clonal diversity was possibly underestimated.

V lost 0 bases and J lost 10; bases outside the gene matches: 9. There are 15 residues in the CDR3. Germline V gene lookup returns CDR1 LGHDT and CDR2 YNNKEL (reference sequence). Clones were read by immunoSEQ multiplex PCR, and TCRdb kept only the in-frame ones, dropping some. The repertoire holds approximately 98,000 clones, with just over 85% as singletons. To note about this clone: Its antigen is still unknown.

The chain carries TRBV3-1 (or the pseudogene TRBV3-2) and TRBJ1-1, with 9 nucleotides matching TRBD1. Sequences were derived from peripheral blood, sampled on day 0 of AZD1222 vaccination. The receptor comes from an adult in good health. CDR3 region: CASSQDGTGQAVAFF. CDR3 DNA: TGTGCCAGCAGCCAAGATGGGACAGGGCAGGCGGTAGCTTTCTTT.